Each of the 5 T cell receptor beta chains below was sequenced from the same sample in a study of shared clonotypes between healthy human individuals. As defined, naive CD8 cells were CD45RO-negative and positively selected for CCR7, with terminally differentiated effector memory CD45RA+ cells excluded. Generated by immunoSEQ multiplex PCR, the TCRdb table keeps only in-frame clones and is missing some. Seen here are 750,000 to 1,000,000 clones, about 92% observed once, and the top ten hold more than 20%. What was sequenced was naive CD8+ T cells sorted from blood. The receptors stem from a man between 25 and 39 years old in good health.

The J gene is TRBJ2-5, the V gene TRBV18; TRBD2 matches at 9 bases. After removal of 3 bases from V and 1 base from J, the junction contained 9 bases not matched to a gene. The CDR3 is made up of 17 amino acids. Germline-derived CDR1 and CDR2 are KGHSH and LQKENI. The CDR3 reads CASSPKTSGETQETQYF. The CDR3 DNA is TGTGCCAGCTCACCTAAGACTAGCGGAGAGACCCAAGAGACCCAGTACTTC. The variable domain in full, with the rest retrieved from reference TRBV18 and TRBJ2-5, is NAGVMQNPRHLVRRRGQEARLRCSPMKGHSHVYWYRQLPEEGLKFMVYLQKENIIDESGMPKERFSAEFPKEGPSILRIQQVVRGDSAAYFCASSPKTSGETQETQYFGPGTRLLVL.

The chain carries TRBV7-8 and TRBJ2-7; perhaps TRBD1 as D (5 bases). Per germline, CDR1 SGHVS and CDR2 FQNEAQ. This CDR3 spans 17 amino acids. V lost 2 bases and J 2 bases, leaving 19 bases between the germline ends. This CDR3 reads CASSLHRAWTTTYEQYF. CDR3 bases: TGTGCCAGCAGCTTACATAGAGCCTGGACAACAACCTACGAGCAGTACTTC.

The chain carries TRBV7-2 and TRBJ2-1; D is undetermined. This CDR3 comprises 15 residues. V was clipped by 5 bases and J by 2 bases, with 13 bases between them. The germline gives CDR1 SGHTA, CDR2 FQGNSA. The CDR3 loop reads CASSKYSYTYNEQFF. The CDR3 bases are TGTGCCAGCAGCAAATACTCCTATACCTACAATGAGCAGTTCTTC.

The chain carries TRBV19 and TRBJ1-2; no clear D gene. The V end lost 4 bases, the J end lost 4 bases, and 16 bases lay between the germline ends. This CDR3 is built from 15 residues. Germline values: CDR1 LNHDA, CDR2 SQIVND (reference sequence). As DNA, the CDR3 is TGTGCCAGTAGTACCGGGAGCACGGATAGCTATGGCTACACCTTC. Its translation is CASSTGSTDSYGYTF.

This chain uses TRBV13 with TRBJ2-7; TRBD1 aligns across 9 bases. With 3 bases clipped from V and 7 bases from J, the junction kept 13 bases outside the gene matches. Germline V gene data show CDR1 as PRHDT and CDR2 as FYEKMQ (reference sequence). This CDR3 is built from 16 residues. CDR3: CASSFQDRAGTGEQYF. The CDR3 bases are TGTGCCAGCAGCTTCCAGGACAGGGCAGGGACAGGGGAGCAGTACTTC.